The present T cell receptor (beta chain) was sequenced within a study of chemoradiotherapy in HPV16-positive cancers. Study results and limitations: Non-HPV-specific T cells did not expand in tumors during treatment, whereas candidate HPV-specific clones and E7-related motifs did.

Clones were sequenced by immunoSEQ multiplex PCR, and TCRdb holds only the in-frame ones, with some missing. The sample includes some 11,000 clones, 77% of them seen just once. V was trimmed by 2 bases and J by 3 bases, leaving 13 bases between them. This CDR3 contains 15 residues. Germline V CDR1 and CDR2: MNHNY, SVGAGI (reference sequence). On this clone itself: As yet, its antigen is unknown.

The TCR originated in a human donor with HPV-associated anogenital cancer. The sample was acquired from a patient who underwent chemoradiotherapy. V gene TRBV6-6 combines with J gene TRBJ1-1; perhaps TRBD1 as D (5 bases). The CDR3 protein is CASSYEVGGHTEAFF. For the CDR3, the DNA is TGTGCCAGCAGTTACGAGGTGGGGGGACACACTGAAGCTTTCTTT.